The subject of this entry is one T cell receptor beta chain. This entry is derived from a study of blood T cell repertoires in COVID-19. About the study: COVID-19 samples collected from the United States, Italy and Spain covered acute and convalescent phases. The analysed material was cDNA or gDNA that came from T cells, B-cell-depleted T cells, or PBMCs.

Per germline, CDR1 LNHDA and CDR2 SQIVND (reference sequence). V was pared by 6 bases and J by 1 base, with 2 bases of the junction left unmatched. The CDR3 is 14 amino acids. As handled by the study authors: Amplification from reference gene primers served as the basis for estimated nucleated cell counts. Sequencing used immunoSEQ multiplex PCR; TCRdb keeps in-frame clones, though not all of them. V and J calls and clone size follow that table, whereas D and trimming were derived from the DNA. The sample holds over 200,000 clones; 70% to 90% are singletons and the top ten take approximately 2.6%. Sequencing used peripheral blood. V gene TRBV19 combines with J gene TRBJ1-1; TRBD1 agrees at 10 bases. The sequence was collected from a woman between 65 and 79 years old with active or convalescent COVID-19. The CDR3 loop is CASSWTGGNTEAFF. CDR3 nucleotides: TGTGCCAGTAGCTGGACAGGGGGGAACACTGAAGCTTTCTTT.